The clone carrying this T cell receptor beta chain was counted only a few times. A read error may be the cause here, since a much bigger clone is one base away. The sample originates from a study of T cells in Graves' hyperthyroidism and ophthalmopathy. The CDR3 regions of TCR beta were amplified from RNA transcripts. HTBI primers were employed in a first-round RT-PCR of the TCR CDR3. A single record per CDR3 protein comes from TCRdb applying MiXCR to the multiplex PCR reads. The table lists about 580,000 distinct CDR3 sequences, approximately 44% of them singletons, with about 8.3% in the top ten. Per germline, CDR1 DFQATT and CDR2 SNEGSKA (reference sequence). The CDR3 contains 13 residues.

The specimen sequenced was peripheral blood or thyroid tissue (not recorded which). The receptor comes from a woman aged 18-35 years with Graves' hyperthyroidism. This rearrangement joins TRBV20-1 to TRBJ2-5, with D possibly being TRBD2 (6 bases). The CDR3, as DNA: TGCAGTGCTAGAGGGGACTTGCAAGAGACCCAGTGCTTC. This translates into CSARGDLQETQCF.